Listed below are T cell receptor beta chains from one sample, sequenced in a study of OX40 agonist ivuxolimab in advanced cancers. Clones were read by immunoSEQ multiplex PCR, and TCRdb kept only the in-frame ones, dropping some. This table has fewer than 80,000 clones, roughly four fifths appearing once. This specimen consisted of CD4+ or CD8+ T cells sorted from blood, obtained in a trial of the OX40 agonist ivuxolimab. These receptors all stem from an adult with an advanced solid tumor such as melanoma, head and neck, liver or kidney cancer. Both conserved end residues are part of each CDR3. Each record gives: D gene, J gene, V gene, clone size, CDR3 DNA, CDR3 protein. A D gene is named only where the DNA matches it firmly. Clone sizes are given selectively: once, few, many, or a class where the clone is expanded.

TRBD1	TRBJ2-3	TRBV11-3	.	TGTGCCAGCAGCTTACGGCAGGGGACAGGGGGGGCAGATACGCAGTATTTT	CASSLRQGTGGADTQYF
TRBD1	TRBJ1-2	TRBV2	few	TGTGCCAGCAGCCCGACAGGGAACTATGGCTACACCTTC	CASSPTGNYGYTF
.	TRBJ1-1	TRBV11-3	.	TGTGCCAGCAGCTCTAAGTTAACAGAGAACACTGAAGCTTTCTTT	CASSSKLTENTEAFF
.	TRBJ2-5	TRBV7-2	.	TGTGCCAGCAGCCCCTCCGGCAGAATGGAAGAGACCCAGTACTTC	CASSPSGRMEETQYF
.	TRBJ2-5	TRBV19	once	TGTGCCAGTAGCATAAGTTGGTCACCGGGACGCCGGTACCAAGAGACCCAGTACTTC	CASSISWSPGRRYQETQYF
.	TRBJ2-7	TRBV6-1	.	TGTGCCAGCAGGGCAAGGGGACGGGGATCCTACGAGCAGTACTTC	CASRARGRGSYEQYF
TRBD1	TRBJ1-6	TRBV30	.	TGTGCCTGGAGCCTTTTTAACTCTGGACAGGCGAGCTCCTATAATTCACCCCTCCACTTT	CAWSLFNSGQASSYNSPLHF
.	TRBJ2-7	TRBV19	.	TGTGCCAGTAGTATTCGGCAGGGGAGCTACGAGCAGTACTTC	CASSIRQGSYEQYF
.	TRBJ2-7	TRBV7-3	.	TGTGCCAGCAGCTTATCGCCCCTCAGGGTGGTCTACGAGCAGTACTTC	CASSLSPLRVVYEQYF
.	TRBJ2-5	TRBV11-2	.	TGTGCCAGCAGCCCGCGGGTGAAGGGGTTAGAGACCCAGTACTTC	CASSPRVKGLETQYF
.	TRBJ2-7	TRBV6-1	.	TGTGCCAGCAGTGAACTGGGCGACTCGGCCCCCTACGAGCAGTACTTC	CASSELGDSAPYEQYF
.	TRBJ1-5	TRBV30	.	TGTGCCGCTTTATCCTCGACAGGAAGAGGGCCCCAGCATTTT	CAALSSTGRGPQHF
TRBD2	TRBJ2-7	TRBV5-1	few	TGCGCCAGCAGCTTGGAAGCGGGAGTAGGTGGGTACGAGCAGTACTTC	CASSLEAGVGGYEQYF
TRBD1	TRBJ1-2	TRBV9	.	TGTGCCAGTTACACAGACAGGGCTGGCTACACCTTC	CASYTDRAGYTF
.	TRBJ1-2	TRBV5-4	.	TGTGCCAGCAGCTTGGTGCTTACTTCGAGTGGCTACACCTTC	CASSLVLTSSGYTF
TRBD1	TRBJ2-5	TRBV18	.	TGTGCCAGCTCTGGACAGGGTGTAGGAGAGACCCAGTACTTC	CASSGQGVGETQYF
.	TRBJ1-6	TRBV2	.	TGTGCCAGCAGTGGTATAGGGGGAGGCAATTCACCCCTCCACTTT	CASSGIGGGNSPLHF
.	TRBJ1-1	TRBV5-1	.	TGCGCCAGCAGCTTGATCCCGGACGTGGGGAAAGCTTTCTTT	CASSLIPDVGKAFF
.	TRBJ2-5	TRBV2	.	TGTGCCAGCAGGAAACAGGGCACGGAGACCCAGTACTTC	CASRKQGTETQYF
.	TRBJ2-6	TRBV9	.	TGTGCCAGCAGCGTAGACAGTTTGAGGCGGGGCCCTGGGGCCAACGTCCTGACTTTC	CASSVDSLRRGPGANVLTF
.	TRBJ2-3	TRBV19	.	TGTGCCAGTAGTATAGGGAAGAGCACAGATACGCAGTATTTT	CASSIGKSTDTQYF
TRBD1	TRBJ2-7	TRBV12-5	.	TGTGCTAGTGGTCCCGACAGGGGACCCTACGAGCAGTACTTC	CASGPDRGPYEQYF
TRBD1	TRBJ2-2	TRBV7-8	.	TGTGCCAGCAGCTTAGAGTCAGGGGGCACCGGGGAGCTGTTTTTT	CASSLESGGTGELFF